Shown below are 8 T cell receptor beta chains from a single sample sequenced in a study of spatial heterogeneity in lung cancer. A single record per CDR3 protein comes from TCRdb applying MiXCR to the 5' RACE reads. The data show more than 10,000 distinct CDR3 sequences, 3.8% seen once. As to time point: sample taken at primary tumor resection. Sequencing used PBMCs, obtained at surgery. These receptors were obtained from a male donor with early-stage non-small cell lung cancer.

This clonotype was picked up many times. V gene TRBV6-2 or TRBV6-3 combines with J gene TRBJ2-2; 13 bases are a match to TRBD2. The V gene's germline CDR1 is MNHEY and CDR2 SVGEGT. There are 18 residues in the CDR3. The V and J ends lost 2 bases and 6 bases, in that order; junction bases with no gene match: 9. CDR3 bases: TGTGCCAGCAGTTACCCCGGACTAGCGGGAGAAATTGCCGGGGAGCTGTTTTTT. This gives the protein CASSYPGLAGEIAGELFF.

This clonotype showed up many times. This rearrangement joins TRBV5-4 to TRBJ2-1; D remains ambiguous. This CDR3 region has 11 residues. Germline assignment: CDR1 SGHNT and CDR2 YYREEE (reference sequence). Trimming cost V 4 bases and J 8 bases, with 7 bases left between them. CDR3 in amino acids: CASSLKDEQFF. In nucleotides, the CDR3 is TGTGCCAGCAGCCTTAAGGATGAGCAGTTCTTC.

This clonotype was seen repeatedly, ten times or more. This chain uses TRBV19 with TRBJ2-3; D uncertain. V lost 4 bases and J lost 1, with 9 bases in between. The germline gives CDR1 LNHDA, CDR2 SQIVND (reference sequence). This CDR3 is 14 amino acids long. The DNA for the CDR3 is TGTGCCAGTAGTACAGGTCCCGGCACAGATACGCAGTATTTT. Encoded protein: CASSTGPGTDTQYF.

Relative to its sample, this clonotype is medium-sized. V gene TRBV28 combines with J gene TRBJ1-1; D possibly corresponds to TRBD1 (6 bases). There are 15 residues in the CDR3. Germline assignment: CDR1 MDHEN and CDR2 SYDVKM. V was cut by 3 bases and J by 1 base, with 12 bases left in between. CDR3 sequence (DNA): TGTGCCAGCAGTTTTGGGCGGGGACAGAACACTGAAGCTTTCTTT. Its translation: CASSFGRGQNTEAFF.

In this sample, this clonotype turned up many times. The chain recombines TRBV6-1 with TRBJ2-5, with TRBD2 matching over 11 bases. Unmatched junction bases numbered 6, after V lost 5 bases and J lost 1 base. Germline lookup yields CDR1 MNHNS and CDR2 SASEGT. This CDR3 has 16 amino acids. The DNA for the CDR3 is TGTGCCAGCAGTTCTGGACTAGCGGGCCGCCAAGAGACCCAGTACTTC. This translates into CASSSGLAGRQETQYF.

This clonotype was found many times. The rearrangement joins TRBV12-3 or TRBV12-4 to TRBJ2-1, with TRBD1 as a possible D gene (5 bases). V was pared by 0 bases and J by 6 bases, with 6 bases between. The CDR3 has 13 residues. The CDR3 nucleotides read TGTGCCAGCAGTTTAGCCGACAGCAATGAGCAGTTCTTC. Translating it yields CASSLADSNEQFF.

This clonotype was detected ten times or more. The rearrangement joins TRBV7-9 to TRBJ2-3, with 7 bases fitting TRBD2. The germline gives CDR1 SEHNR, CDR2 FQNEAQ (reference sequence). V shed 5 bases and J 2 bases; nucleotides not matched to a gene: 7. CDR3 size: 15 residues. CDR3 sequence: CASSLRGGDTDTQYF. The CDR3 nucleotides are TGTGCCAGCAGCCTAAGGGGAGGGGACACAGATACGCAGTATTTT.

In its sample, this clonotype is medium-sized. The chain recombines TRBV28 with TRBJ2-5; D is unresolved. The V and J ends lost 2 bases and 5 bases respectively, with 6 bases between them. The CDR3 consists of 12 residues. The germline gives CDR1 MDHEN, CDR2 SYDVKM. CDR3 amino acids: CASSLGVETQYF. The CDR3 coding sequence is TGTGCCAGCAGTTTAGGAGTGGAGACCCAGTACTTC.